This TCR beta chain is from a study of cytomegalovirus exposure and HLA in healthy donors. The PCR made use of 60 Vbeta and 13 Jbeta primers. Assay: immunoSEQ multiplex PCR; the TCRdb copy retains only in-frame clones and omits some. The repertoire holds 130,000 or so clones, with approximately 80% as singletons. The CDR3 extends over 13 amino acids. Germline-derived CDR1 and CDR2 are SGDLS and YYNGEE. Trimming stripped 4 bases from V and 4 bases from J, with 9 bases between. The rearrangement links TRBV9 to TRBJ2-1; TRBD2 might be the D (6 bases). The TCR sequence derives from a man aged 18-30 years in good health and CMV-seropositive. Sequenced input: PBMCs. CDR3 amino acids: CASSYGTYNEQFF. Here the CDR3 DNA reads TGTGCCAGCAGCTACGGGACTTACAATGAGCAGTTCTTC. The full variable domain, with the rest looked up from reference TRBV9 and TRBJ2-1, is DSGVTQTPKHLITATGQRVTLRCSPRSGDLSVYWYQQSLDQGLQFLIQYYNGEERAKGNILERFSAQQFPDLHSELNLSSLELGDSALYFCASSYGTYNEQFFGPGTRLTVL.